This TCR beta chain was sequenced in a study of cytotoxic CD8 clonotypes in ibrutinib-treated CLL. For the study at large: Response was recorded as partial in approximately 25 patients and complete in 2; at median about 64 months, roughly 14 remained remitted and some twelve had progressed.

CDR1 LNHDA and CDR2 SQIVND come from the germline V gene (reference sequence). The V and J ends lost 6 bases and 7 bases, in that order; junction bases with no gene match: 8. The CDR3 totals 15 residues. The protocol was immunoSEQ multiplex PCR, while the TCRdb copy is restricted to in-frame clones and leaves out a portion. Seen here are tens of thousands of clones, 70% to 90% observed once, and the top ten hold roughly 35%. Genomic DNA in an amount of around 2 micrograms was extracted from cryopreserved PBMCs and used for the preparation of TCR beta libraries. The source is a human donor with chronic lymphocytic leukemia. The source was PBMCs, collected after 24 months of ibrutinib treatment. V is TRBV19 and J is TRBJ2-2; 10 bases line up with TRBD1. The DNA for the CDR3 is TGTGCCAGTAGCGTGACAGGGGGCAGGGGCGGGGAGCTGTTTTTT. Amino acids: CASSVTGGRGGELFF.